This T cell receptor beta chain came from a study of shared clonotypes between healthy human individuals. Findings of the study overall: There were few donors, and this limited the genetic and exposure-history diversity represented.

Replicate PCRs for sorted subsets used around 200 ng DNA; this equaled around 29,000 T cell genomes. TCRdb's table, derived via immunoSEQ multiplex PCR, lists solely in-frame clones and lacks some. The data hold about 2 million clones, with 85% to 95% observed a single time. This clone has a single count. What it recognizes is unknown. V was clipped by 0 bases and J by 0 bases, with 12 bases between them. The CDR3 contains 16 residues. Germline CDR1 SGHRS, CDR2 YFSETQ. The material sequenced was naive CD4+ T cells sorted from blood. The subset was: CD45RA+ positively selected. V gene TRBV5-1 combines with J gene TRBJ2-5, with D tentatively TRBD2 (5 bases). This TCR was sampled from a young man in good health. The DNA for the CDR3 is TGCGCCAGCAGCTTGGTCTCCGGGGAGTACCAAGAGACCCAGTACTTC. It is translated as CASSLVSGEYQETQYF.